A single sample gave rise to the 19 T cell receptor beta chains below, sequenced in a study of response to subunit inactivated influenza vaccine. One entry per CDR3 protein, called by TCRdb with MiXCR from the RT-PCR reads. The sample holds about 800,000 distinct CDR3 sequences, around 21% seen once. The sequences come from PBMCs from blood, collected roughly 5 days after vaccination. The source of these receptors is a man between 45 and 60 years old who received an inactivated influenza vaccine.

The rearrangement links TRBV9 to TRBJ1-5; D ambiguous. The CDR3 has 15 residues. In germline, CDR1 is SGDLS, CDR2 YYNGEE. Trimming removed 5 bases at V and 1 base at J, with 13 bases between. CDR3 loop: CASSCRILSNQPQHF. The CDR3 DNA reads TGTGCCAGCAGTTGTAGGATTCTAAGCAATCAGCCCCAGCATTTT.

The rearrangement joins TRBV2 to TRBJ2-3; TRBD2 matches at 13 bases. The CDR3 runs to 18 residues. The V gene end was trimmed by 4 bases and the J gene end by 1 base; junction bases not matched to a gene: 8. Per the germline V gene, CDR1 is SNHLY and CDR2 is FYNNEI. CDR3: CASSGWTSGSIRTDTQYF. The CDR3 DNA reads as TGTGCCAGCAGTGGGTGGACTAGCGGGAGTATACGCACAGATACGCAGTATTTT.

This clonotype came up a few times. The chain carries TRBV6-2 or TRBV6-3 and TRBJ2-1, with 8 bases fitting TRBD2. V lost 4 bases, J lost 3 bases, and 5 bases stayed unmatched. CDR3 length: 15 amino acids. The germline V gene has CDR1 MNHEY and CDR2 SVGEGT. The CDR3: CASSLAGLVYNEQFF. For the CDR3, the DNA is TGTGCCAGCAGTTTAGCGGGGCTCGTCTACAATGAGCAGTTCTTC.

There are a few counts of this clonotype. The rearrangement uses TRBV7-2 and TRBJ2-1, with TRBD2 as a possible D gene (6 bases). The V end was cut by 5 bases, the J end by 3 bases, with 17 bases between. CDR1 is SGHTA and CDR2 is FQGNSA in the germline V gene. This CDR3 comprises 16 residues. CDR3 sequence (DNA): TGTGCCAGCAGCACCGGTGGTAGCGGTTACTACAATGAGCAGTTCTTC. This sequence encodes CASSTGGSGYYNEQFF. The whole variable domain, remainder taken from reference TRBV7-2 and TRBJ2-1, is GAGVSQSPSNKVTEKGKDVELRCDPISGHTALYWYRQSLGQGLEFLIYFQGNSAPDKSGLPSDRFSAERTGGSVSTLTIQRTQQEDSAVYLCASSTGGSGYYNEQFFGPGTRLTVL.

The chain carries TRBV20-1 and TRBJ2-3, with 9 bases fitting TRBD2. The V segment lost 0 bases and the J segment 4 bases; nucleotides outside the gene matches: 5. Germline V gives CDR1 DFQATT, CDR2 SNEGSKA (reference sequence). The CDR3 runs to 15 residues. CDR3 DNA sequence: TGCAGTGCTAGAGACTTGCGGGAGGGTTCAGATACGCAGTATTTT. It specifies CSARDLREGSDTQYF.

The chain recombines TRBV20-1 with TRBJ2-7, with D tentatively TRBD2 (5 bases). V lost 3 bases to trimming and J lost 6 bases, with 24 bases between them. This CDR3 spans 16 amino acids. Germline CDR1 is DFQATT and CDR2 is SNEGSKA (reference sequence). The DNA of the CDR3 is TGCAGTGCTAGGTCAACTGGCGGGTGGACTCGCGGCGAGCAGTACTTC. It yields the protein CSARSTGGWTRGEQYF.

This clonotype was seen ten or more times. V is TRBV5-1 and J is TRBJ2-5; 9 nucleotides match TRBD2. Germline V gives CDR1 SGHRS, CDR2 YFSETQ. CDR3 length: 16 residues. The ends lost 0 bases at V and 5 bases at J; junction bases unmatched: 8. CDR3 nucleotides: TGCGCCAGCAGCTTGGATCCGGGACTAGCTGGGGAGACCCAGTACTTC. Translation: CASSLDPGLAGETQYF.

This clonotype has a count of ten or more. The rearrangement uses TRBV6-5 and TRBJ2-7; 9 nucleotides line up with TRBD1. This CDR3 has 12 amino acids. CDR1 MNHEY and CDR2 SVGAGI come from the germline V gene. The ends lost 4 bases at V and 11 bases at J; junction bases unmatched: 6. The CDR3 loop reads CASSSPQGAEYF. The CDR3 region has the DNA TGTGCCAGCAGTTCCCCACAGGGGGCGGAGTACTTC.

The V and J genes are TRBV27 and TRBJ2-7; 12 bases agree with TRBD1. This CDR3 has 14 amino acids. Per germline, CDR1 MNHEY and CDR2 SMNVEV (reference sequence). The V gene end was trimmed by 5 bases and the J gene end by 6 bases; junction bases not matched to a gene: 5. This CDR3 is CASSPGTGGVEQYF. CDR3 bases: TGTGCCAGCAGTCCCGGGACAGGGGGCGTCGAGCAGTACTTC.

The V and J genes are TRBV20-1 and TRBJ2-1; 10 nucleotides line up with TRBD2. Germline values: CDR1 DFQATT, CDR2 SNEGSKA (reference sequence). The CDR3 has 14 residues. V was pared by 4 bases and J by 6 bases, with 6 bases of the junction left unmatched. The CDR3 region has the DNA TGCAGTGCTACCGGGACTAGCGCCTCCAATGAGCAGTTCTTC. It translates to CSATGTSASNEQFF.

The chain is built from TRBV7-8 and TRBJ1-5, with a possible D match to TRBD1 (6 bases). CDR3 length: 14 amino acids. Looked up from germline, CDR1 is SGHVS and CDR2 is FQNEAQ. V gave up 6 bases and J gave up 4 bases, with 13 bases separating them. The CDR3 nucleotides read TGTGCCAGCAGGGCGGGAGGGGGGAATCAGCCCCAGCATTTT. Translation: CASRAGGGNQPQHF.

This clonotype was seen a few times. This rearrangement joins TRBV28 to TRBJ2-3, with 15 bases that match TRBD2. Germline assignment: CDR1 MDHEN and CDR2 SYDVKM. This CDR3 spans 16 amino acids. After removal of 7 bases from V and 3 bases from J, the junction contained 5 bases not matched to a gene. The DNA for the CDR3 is TGTGCCAGCAACGGACTAGCGGGGGGGAGGACAGATACGCAGTATTTT. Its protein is CASNGLAGGRTDTQYF.

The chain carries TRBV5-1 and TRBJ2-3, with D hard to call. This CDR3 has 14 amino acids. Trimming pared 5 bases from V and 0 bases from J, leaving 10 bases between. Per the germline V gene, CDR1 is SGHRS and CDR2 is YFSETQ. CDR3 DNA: TGCGCCAGCAGTAACGGACCGAGCACAGATACGCAGTATTTT. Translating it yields CASSNGPSTDTQYF.

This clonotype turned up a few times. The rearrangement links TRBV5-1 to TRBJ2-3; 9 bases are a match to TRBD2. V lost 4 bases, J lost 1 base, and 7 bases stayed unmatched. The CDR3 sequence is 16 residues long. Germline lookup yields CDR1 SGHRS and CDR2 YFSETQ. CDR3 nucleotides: TGCGCCAGCAGCCTTAATAGCGGGGGCCGCACAGATACGCAGTATTTT. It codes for CASSLNSGGRTDTQYF. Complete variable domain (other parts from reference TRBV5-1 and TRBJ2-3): KAGVTQTPRYLIKTRGQQVTLSCSPISGHRSVSWYQQTPGQGLQFLFEYFSETQRNKGNFPGRFSGRQFSNSRSEMNVSTLELGDSALYLCASSLNSGGRTDTQYFGPGTRLTVL.

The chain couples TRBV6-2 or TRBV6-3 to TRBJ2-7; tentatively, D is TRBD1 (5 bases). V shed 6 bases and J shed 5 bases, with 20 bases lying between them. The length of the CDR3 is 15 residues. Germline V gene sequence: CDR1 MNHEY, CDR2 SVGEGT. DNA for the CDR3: TGTGCCAGCAGAAAATATAGGGGATTATTCAACGAGCAGTACTTC. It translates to CASRKYRGLFNEQYF.

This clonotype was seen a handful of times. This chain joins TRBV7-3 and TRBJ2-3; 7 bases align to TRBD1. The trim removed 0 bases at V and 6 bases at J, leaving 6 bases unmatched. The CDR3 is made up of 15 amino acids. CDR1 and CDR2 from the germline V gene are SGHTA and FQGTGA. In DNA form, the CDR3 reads TGTGCCAGCAGCTTAACGGACAGGAGCTACGATACGCAGTATTTT. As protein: CASSLTDRSYDTQYF.

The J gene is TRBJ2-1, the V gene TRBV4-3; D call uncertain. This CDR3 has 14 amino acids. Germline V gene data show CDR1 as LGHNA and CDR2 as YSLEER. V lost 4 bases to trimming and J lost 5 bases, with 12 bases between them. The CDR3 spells CASSLIAENNEQFF. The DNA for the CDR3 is TGCGCCAGCAGCCTGATTGCTGAGAACAATGAGCAGTTCTTC.

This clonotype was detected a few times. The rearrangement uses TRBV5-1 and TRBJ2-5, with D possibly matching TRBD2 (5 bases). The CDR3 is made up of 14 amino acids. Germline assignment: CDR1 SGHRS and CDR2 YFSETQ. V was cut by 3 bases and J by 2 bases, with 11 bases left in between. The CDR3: CASSSRATQETQYF. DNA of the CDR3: TGCGCCAGCAGCTCGCGGGCCACTCAAGAGACCCAGTACTTC.

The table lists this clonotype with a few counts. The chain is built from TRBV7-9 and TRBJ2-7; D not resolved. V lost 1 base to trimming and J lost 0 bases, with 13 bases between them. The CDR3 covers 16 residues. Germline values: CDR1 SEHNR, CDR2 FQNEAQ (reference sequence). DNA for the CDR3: TGTGCCAGCAGCTTAGAGGTCTGGAATCCCTCCTACGAGCAGTACTTC. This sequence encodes CASSLEVWNPSYEQYF. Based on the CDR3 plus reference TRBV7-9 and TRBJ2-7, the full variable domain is DTGVSQNPRHKITKRGQNVTFRCDPISEHNRLYWYRQTLGQGPEFLTYFQNEAQLEKSRLLSDRFSAERPKGSFSTLEIQRTEQGDSAMYLCASSLEVWNPSYEQYFGPGTRLTVT.